Listed below are T cell receptor beta chains from one sample, sequenced in a study of blood T cell repertoires in COVID-19. TCRdb keeps only in-frame clones here, not all; method: immunoSEQ multiplex PCR. The repertoire holds more than 85,000 clones, with around 85% as singletons. The sample taken for sequencing was peripheral blood. These TCRs come from an older man with acute or convalescent COVID-19. Both conserved end residues are part of each CDR3. D genes are given only for firm matches. Size tells how often a clone was seen (once, few, many) or the class of an expanded clone, and some rows leave it out.

TRBV5-8	TRBJ1-1	.	.	16	TGTGCCAGCAGCCCCAGCGGGGGCGTGGGGGACACTGAAGCTTTCTTT	CASSPSGGVGDTEAFF
TRBV7-3	TRBJ2-1	.	.	13	TGTGCCAGCAGCTTAGACTCCCACAATGAGCAGTTCTTC	CASSLDSHNEQFF
TRBV7-2	TRBJ1-5	once	.	15	TGTGCCAGCAGACCTGGTGGAGCCTGGAATCAGCCCCAGCATTTT	CASRPGGAWNQPQHF
TRBV7-2	TRBJ2-3	.	.	16	TGTGCCAGCAGTTACCTGGGGGGTAGAGGGACAGATACGCAGTATTTT	CASSYLGGRGTDTQYF
TRBV7-9	TRBJ2-7	.	TRBD1	14	TGTGCCAGCAGCTTCGGGACAGGGTTCTACGAGCAGTACTTC	CASSFGTGFYEQYF
TRBV14	TRBJ1-1	.	.	15	TGTGCCAGCAGACGCGGGGGATTCGAGGGCACTGAAGCTTTCTTT	CASRRGGFEGTEAFF
TRBV28	TRBJ1-5	many	.	14	TGTGCCAGCAGTTATTCGGGGGGCAATCAGCCCCAGCATTTT	CASSYSGGNQPQHF
TRBV5-1	TRBJ2-3	.	.	15	TGCGCCAGCAGCTTGGCCAGCGGCAACACAGATACGCAGTATTTT	CASSLASGNTDTQYF
TRBV28	TRBJ2-3	once	.	19	TGTGCCAGCAGTTCTAGGAGGGTCTCCGGGATCCGATCCACAGATACGCAGTATTTT	CASSSRRVSGIRSTDTQYF
TRBV7-3	TRBJ2-1	.	.	15	TGTGCCAGCAGCTTAACCCCAAACTCCTACAATGAGCAGTTCTTC	CASSLTPNSYNEQFF
TRBV6-1	TRBJ2-4	.	TRBD2	16	TGTGCCAGCAGTGTGACGGGGGGGCTAGCCAAAAACATTCAGTACTTC	CASSVTGGLAKNIQYF
TRBV11-3	TRBJ2-1	.	TRBD2	15	TGTGCCAGCAGCTTAGATTCACTAGCGGAGAATGAGCAGTTCTTC	CASSLDSLAENEQFF
TRBV15	TRBJ2-2	.	.	16	TGTGCCACCAGCAAGGAACGAACAGGGAACACCGGGGAGCTGTTTTTT	CATSKERTGNTGELFF
TRBV25-1	TRBJ1-6	.	TRBD1	13	TGTGCCAGCACTTGGACAGGGAATTCACCCCTCCACTTT	CASTWTGNSPLHF
TRBV2	TRBJ2-7	once	TRBD2	14	TGTGCCAGCAGGGGGGGACTAGCGGGGTCCGAGCAGTACTTC	CASRGGLAGSEQYF
TRBV21-1	TRBJ2-5	.	.	18	TGTGCCAGGGGGGGAAGCGGGAGCTTCCCTGGGAGACAAGAGACCCAGTACTTC	CARGGSGSFPGRQETQYF
TRBV5-6	TRBJ1-5	.	TRBD1	16	TGTGCCAGCAGCATTCTCCGGGACAGATTCAATCAGCCCCAGCATTTT	CASSILRDRFNQPQHF
TRBV28	TRBJ1-1	.	.	14	TGTGCCAGCATCGCAGGCATCATGAACACTGAAGCTTTCTTT	CASIAGIMNTEAFF
TRBV5-5	TRBJ1-2	once	TRBD1	14	TGTGCCAGCAGCTCCGAAGGACAGGCCTATGGCTACACCTTC	CASSSEGQAYGYTF
TRBV28	TRBJ1-6	few	TRBD1	16	TGTGCCATTTTACCGGGACAGAGCTCCTATAATTCACCCCTCCACTTT	CAILPGQSSYNSPLHF
TRBV9	TRBJ2-4	.	.	14	TGTGCCAGCAGCCCAGGGCTAGCCAAAAACATTCAGTACTTC	CASSPGLAKNIQYF
TRBV28	TRBJ2-6	.	.	17	TGTGCCAGCAGCACCTACACGGGGGTCTCTGGGGCCAACGTCCTGACTTTC	CASSTYTGVSGANVLTF
TRBV2	TRBJ1-1	.	TRBD1	15	TGTGCCAGCAGTGCCCAGACAGGGTCCTACACTGAAGCTTTCTTT	CASSAQTGSYTEAFF
TRBV9	TRBJ2-2	once	TRBD2	16	TGTGCCAGCAGCGTAGAACCCTCTGTAGCGGGCCAGGAGCTGTTTTTT	CASSVEPSVAGQELFF
TRBV28	TRBJ2-2	.	TRBD2	15	TGTGCCAGCAGCTCCGGGACTAGGGACACCGGGGAGCTGTTTTTT	CASSSGTRDTGELFF